Below, 3 T cell receptor beta chains from the same sample are listed, as sequenced in a study of CD4 T cells in relation to SARS-CoV-2 and coronaviruses. TCRdb's table, derived via immunoSEQ multiplex PCR, lists solely in-frame clones and lacks some. This sample carries tens of thousands of clones, 78% of them seen once, and the ten largest clones take approximately 13%. No antigen has been assigned to these receptors. Before the COVID-19 pandemic, during about 2011-2019, CD4+ T cells were taken from unexposed donors. After about ten days of culture, CD4+ T cells were isolated. Sequences were obtained from CD4+ T cells from PBMCs, cultured in vitro. These receptors were obtained from a human donor in good health.

V usage is TRBV10-3 and J usage is TRBJ2-5, with 8 bases identical to TRBD1. The CDR3 extends over 15 amino acids. V trimming: 5 bases; J trimming: 4 bases; junction bases outside the gene matches: 9. Germline assignment: CDR1 ENHRY and CDR2 SYGVKD. The CDR3 DNA is TGTGCCATCAGTCAGGGAAATACAGGGGGAGAGACCCAGTACTTC. It specifies CAISQGNTGGETQYF.

This clone was counted a single time. V usage is TRBV6-5 and J usage is TRBJ2-1; 10 nucleotides align to TRBD1. Trimming removed 6 bases from V and 8 bases from J; junction bases left unmatched: 4. CDR1 and CDR2 from the germline V gene are MNHEY and SVGAGI. This CDR3 contains 13 residues. This CDR3 is CASSRDRGHEQFF. The CDR3 DNA follows: TGTGCCAGCAGCCGGGACAGGGGACATGAGCAGTTCTTC.

CDR3 bases: TGTGCCAGCAGTTACAGGGGTAACACTGAAGCTTTCTTT. Translating gives CASSYRGNTEAFF. The chain recombines TRBV6-2 or TRBV6-3 with TRBJ1-1; D is possibly TRBD1 (5 bases). This CDR3 comprises 13 residues. Germline CDR1 is MNHEY and CDR2 is SVGEGT. V shed 2 bases and J shed 2 bases, with 6 bases lying between them.